This TCR beta chain was profiled in a study of T-cell reconstitution after alpha-beta-depleted transplantation in children. Trimming removed 0 bases from V and 4 bases from J, with 19 bases in between. This CDR3 is built from 17 residues. Germline-derived CDR1 and CDR2 are DFQATT and SNEGSKA (reference sequence). In its sample, this clonotype was seen a few times. Antigen unknown. Study-wide results and caveats: Newly generated T cells supplied most T-cell counts and diversity one year post-transplant. After transplant, high TCRbeta diversity at day 60 in some patients arose from surviving recipient T cells and thymic progenitors. Reports say that about two months after transplant, the alpha-beta T cells came out of several hundred graft clones that had expanded.

This sample's TCRbeta library carried unique molecular identifier barcodes. TCRdb analysed the PCR reads with MiXCR anew, one entry per CDR3 protein. The table has roughly 340,000 distinct CDR3 sequences, 15% to 20% seen once; the top ten hold about 41%. The origin of this receptor is a male patient between 2 and 10 years old who had a stem cell transplant for acute lymphoblastic leukemia, so the T cells may come from the graft donor. The starting material was PBMCs, mostly from graft donor cells, obtained 360 days after TCRalphabeta/CD19-depleted stem cell transplant. V and J are TRBV20-1 and TRBJ2-1; the D is unclear. The CDR3 loop is CSARELPGRTAYNEQFF. The CDR3 DNA reads TGCAGTGCTAGAGAGCTCCCTGGACGGACGGCTTACAATGAGCAGTTCTTC.